These 16 T cell receptor beta chains were all obtained from the same sample, sequenced in a study of PD-1 blockade in classical Hodgkin lymphoma. Clones were sequenced by immunoSEQ multiplex PCR, and TCRdb holds only the in-frame ones, with some missing. The sample lists around 91,000 clones; roughly 90% were seen once. The patients all showed relapse after autologous stem cell transplantation, while their brentuximab vedotin exposure varied. The source was peripheral blood mononuclear cells (PBMCs), collected at baseline. Every receptor here comes from a human donor with classical Hodgkin lymphoma.

J is TRBJ2-2 and V is TRBV4-1; the D is unclear. Germline lookup yields CDR1 MGHRA and CDR2 YSYEKL. V was cut by 1 base and J by 6 bases, with 6 bases left in between. The CDR3 sequence is 13 residues long. The CDR3 region has the DNA TGCGCCAGCAGCCAAGGAAGGGCCGGGGAGCTGTTTTTT. This codes for CASSQGRAGELFF.

The chain employs TRBV2 and TRBJ2-6, with D possibly called TRBD1 or TRBD2 (5 bases each). With 10 bases removed from V and 0 bases from J, the gap between germline ends came to 19 bases. Germline lookup yields CDR1 SNHLY and CDR2 FYNNEI. This CDR3 comprises 17 residues. This CDR3 reads CATPVGDFSSGANVLTF. In DNA, the CDR3 is TGTGCCACCCCGGTGGGGGATTTCAGCTCTGGGGCCAACGTCCTGACTTTC.

J is TRBJ1-2 and V is TRBV30; TRBD1 might be the D (5 bases). The ends were cut back, 8 bases at V and 1 base at J, with 14 bases in the middle. The CDR3 sequence is 13 residues long. Germline loops: CDR1 GTSNPN, CDR2 SVGIG (reference sequence). As DNA, the CDR3 is TGTGCCGGAATGACAGCGGATAACTATGGCTACACCTTC. The encoded protein is CAGMTADNYGYTF. The variable domain in full, with the rest retrieved from reference TRBV30 and TRBJ1-2, is SQTIHQWPATLVQPVGSPLSLECTVEGTSNPNLYWYRQAAGRGLQLLFYSVGIGQISSEVPQNLSASRPQDRQFILSSKKLLLSDSGFYLCAGMTADNYGYTFGSGTRLTVV.

With respect to this clone: The junction does not match germline at one end; this may be a read error. This chain joins TRBV7-2 and TRBJ2-7; 11 bases line up with TRBD2. Germline CDR1 SGHTA, CDR2 FQGNSA. This CDR3 comprises 15 residues. DNA for the CDR3: TGTGCCAGCAGCTTAGGGTCGGCTAGCGGGAGGCCACCGGCCTTC. This encodes CASSLGSASGRPPAF. The full variable domain, its missing parts supplied by reference TRBV7-2 and TRBJ2-7, is GAGVSQSPSNKVTEKGKDVELRCDPISGHTALYWYRQSLGQGLEFLIYFQGNSAPDKSGLPSDRFSAERTGGSVSTLTIQRTQQEDSAVYLCASSLGSASGRPPAFGPGTRLTVT.

This chain links TRBV7-2 with TRBJ1-1; D remains ambiguous. Germline V gene data show CDR1 as SGHTA and CDR2 as FQGNSA. The CDR3 totals 13 residues. Trimming pared 1 base from V and 2 bases from J, leaving 5 bases between. The CDR3 coding sequence is TGTGCCAGCAGCTTAGGAAGAAACACTGAAGCTTTCTTT. This codes for CASSLGRNTEAFF.

The rearrangement uses TRBV4-3 and TRBJ1-1, with D unresolved. V lost 4 bases to trimming and J lost 5 bases, with 11 bases between them. The CDR3 has 13 amino acids. Germline V gene lookup returns CDR1 LGHNA and CDR2 YSLEER. The CDR3 DNA reads as TGCGCCAGCAGCCGGGCCCGGTGGACTGAAGCTTTCTTT. This gives the protein CASSRARWTEAFF.

The J gene is TRBJ1-3, the V gene TRBV18; 9 bases match TRBD1. The germline V gene encodes CDR1 KGHSH and CDR2 LQKENI. Germline trimming cut 1 base from V and 3 bases from J; bases unmatched to any gene: 7. The CDR3 has 17 residues. This CDR3 is CASSPLWDRVVGNTIYF. CDR3 nucleotide sequence: TGTGCCAGCTCACCACTTTGGGACAGGGTAGTTGGAAACACCATATATTTT.

The rearrangement joins TRBV27 to TRBJ2-7; 9 bases are shared with TRBD1. CDR1 MNHEY and CDR2 SMNVEV come from the germline V gene (reference sequence). Losses at the gene ends were 4 bases for V and 3 bases for J; bases not matched to a gene: 7. The length of the CDR3 is 15 residues. In DNA, the CDR3 is TGTGCCAGCAGTTCACCGGGACAGGGCTACTACGAGCAGTACTTC. It codes for CASSSPGQGYYEQYF.

This chain connects TRBV6-5 to TRBJ1-1, with a possible D match to TRBD1 (5 bases). Germline lookup yields CDR1 MNHEY and CDR2 SVGAGI. CDR3 length: 15 amino acids. Between the trimmed V and J ends, which lost 2 bases and 2 bases, there was a span of 12 bases. The CDR3 loop reads CASSYPGGANTEAFF. DNA for the CDR3: TGTGCCAGCAGTTACCCCGGAGGGGCCAACACTGAAGCTTTCTTT.

The chain employs TRBV19 and TRBJ2-1, with D perhaps TRBD2 (6 bases). Per the germline V gene, CDR1 is LNHDA and CDR2 is SQIVND (reference sequence). This CDR3 comprises 13 residues. Trimming removed 5 bases from V and 10 bases from J, with 15 bases in between. The CDR3 protein is CASSGGSLTEQFF. The CDR3 nucleotides are TGTGCCAGTAGTGGGGGGTCCTTGACAGAGCAGTTCTTC.

The CDR3 nucleotides are TGTGCCAGTAGTGCCCGCCCCCAGGTTGGAGATACGCAGTATTTT. Protein: CASSARPQVGDTQYF. The chain links TRBV19 to TRBJ2-3; D gene ambiguous. V lost 5 bases to trimming and J lost 5 bases, with 17 bases between them. From germline, CDR1 is LNHDA and CDR2 SQIVND (reference sequence). The length of the CDR3 is 15 residues.

The rearrangement links TRBV10-1 to TRBJ2-7; TRBD1 matches 8 bases. Unmatched junction bases numbered 11, after V lost 6 bases and J lost 4 bases. The CDR3 contains 15 residues. Germline CDR1 is WNHNN and CDR2 is SYGVQD (reference sequence). CDR3 loop: CASSPGGRGLYEQYF. CDR3 nucleotides: TGCGCCAGCAGCCCGGGCGGCAGGGGGCTATACGAGCAGTACTTC.

The V gene is TRBV18, the J gene TRBJ2-3; 7 bases line up with TRBD2. V gave up 3 bases and J gave up 2 bases; unmatched junction bases: 5. The CDR3 is made up of 15 amino acids. Germline CDR1 is KGHSH and CDR2 is LQKENI. The CDR3 nucleotides are TGTGCCAGCTCACCCTTGGGACTATACACAGATACGCAGTATTTT. Translation gives CASSPLGLYTDTQYF.

This clone showed up just once. V usage is TRBV4-1 and J usage is TRBJ1-2; D gene uncertain. V shed 0 bases and J shed 2 bases, with 13 bases lying between them. The CDR3 consists of 16 residues. CDR1 MGHRA and CDR2 YSYEKL come from the germline V gene. CDR3 region: CASSQDVQRVNYGYTF. CDR3 nucleotides: TGCGCCAGCAGCCAAGATGTCCAACGGGTGAACTATGGCTACACCTTC.

The V call is TRBV27, the J call TRBJ2-1, with 11 bases aligning to TRBD1. Looked up from germline, CDR1 is MNHEY and CDR2 is SMNVEV (reference sequence). The V and J ends lost 3 bases and 5 bases, in that order; junction bases with no gene match: 3. The length of the CDR3 is 15 residues. The CDR3 is CASSFGQGAHNEQFF. As DNA, the CDR3 is TGTGCCAGCAGTTTTGGACAGGGGGCGCACAATGAGCAGTTCTTC.

This clone occurred once. CDR3 protein: CASSLSPNYGYTF. The CDR3 nucleotides read TGTGCCAGCAGTCTGTCCCCAAACTATGGCTACACCTTC. The chain uses TRBV28 and TRBJ1-2; D unresolved. Germline CDR1 and CDR2: MDHEN and SYDVKM. The V end lost 5 bases, the J end lost 2 bases, and 9 bases lay between the germline ends. This CDR3 is 13 amino acids long.